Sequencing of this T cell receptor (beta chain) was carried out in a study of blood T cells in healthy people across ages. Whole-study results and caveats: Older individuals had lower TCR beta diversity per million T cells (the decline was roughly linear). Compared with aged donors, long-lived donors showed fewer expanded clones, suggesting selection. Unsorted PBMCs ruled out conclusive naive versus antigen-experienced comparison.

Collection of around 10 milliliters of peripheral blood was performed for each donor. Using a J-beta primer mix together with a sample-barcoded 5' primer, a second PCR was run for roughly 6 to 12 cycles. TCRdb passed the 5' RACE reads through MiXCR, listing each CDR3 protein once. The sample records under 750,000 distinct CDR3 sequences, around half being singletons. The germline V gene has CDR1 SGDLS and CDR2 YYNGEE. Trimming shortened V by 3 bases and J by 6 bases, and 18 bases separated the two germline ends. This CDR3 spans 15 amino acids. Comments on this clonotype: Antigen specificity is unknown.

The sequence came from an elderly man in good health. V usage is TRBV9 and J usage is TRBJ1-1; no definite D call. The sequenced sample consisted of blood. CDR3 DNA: TGTGCCAGCAGCGCCCAGAGGGCGGGGTTCGCTGAAGCTTTCTTT. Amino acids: CASSAQRAGFAEAFF.